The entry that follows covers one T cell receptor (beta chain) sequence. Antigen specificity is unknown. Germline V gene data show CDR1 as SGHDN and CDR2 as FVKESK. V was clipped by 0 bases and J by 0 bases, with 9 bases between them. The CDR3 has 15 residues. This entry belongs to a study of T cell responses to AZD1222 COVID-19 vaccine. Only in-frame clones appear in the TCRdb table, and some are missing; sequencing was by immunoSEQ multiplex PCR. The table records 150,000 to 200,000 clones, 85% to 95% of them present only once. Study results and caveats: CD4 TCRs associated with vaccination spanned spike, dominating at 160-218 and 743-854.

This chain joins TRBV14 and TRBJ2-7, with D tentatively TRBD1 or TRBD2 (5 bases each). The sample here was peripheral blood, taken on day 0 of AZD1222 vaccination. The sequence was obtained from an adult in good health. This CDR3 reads CASSQEGRSSYEQYF. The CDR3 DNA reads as TGTGCCAGCAGCCAAGAGGGACGCAGCTCCTACGAGCAGTACTTC.